These 23 T cell receptor beta chains came from one sample sequenced in a study of blood T cell repertoires in COVID-19 (dated by TCRdb to the early 2020s). Library preparation used the immunoSEQ multiplex PCR assay. TCRdb obtained this table from immuneACCESS and retained in-frame rearrangements with V and J assigned. These tables miss some clones; where compared with another copy, unresolved V genes account for less than half of the shortfall, and the remainder is unexplained. The sample data list about 230,000 clones, and around four fifths of these were observed just once. Around 30% of the sample rests with the top ten. Material for sequencing was peripheral blood. The receptor set was obtained from a man aged 40-55 years with acute or convalescent COVID-19.

This clone has more than one count but fewer than ten. CDR3 sequence: CSASEASRGGFEQYF. The CDR3 DNA sequence: TGCAGTGCTAGTGAGGCAAGCCGGGGGGGCTTCGAGCAGTACTTC. The chain carries TRBV20-1 and TRBJ2-7, with TRBD2 matching 8 bases. Germline V gene sequence: CDR1 DFQATT, CDR2 SNEGSKA (reference sequence). This CDR3 spans 15 amino acids. With V trimmed by 3 bases and J by 6 bases, 13 bases remained unmatched.

In its sample, this clone was seen a few times. The chain links TRBV30 to TRBJ1-2; 9 bases align to TRBD1. V lost 3 bases, J lost 3 bases, and 8 bases stayed unmatched. This CDR3 is 15 amino acids long. The germline V gene has CDR1 GTSNPN and CDR2 SVGIG (reference sequence). In nucleotides, the CDR3 is TGTGCCTGGAGCAGAGGACAGGGGAGAGACTATGGCTACACCTTC. This codes for CAWSRGQGRDYGYTF.

This clone appeared once. V is TRBV4-1 and J is TRBJ2-7; TRBD2 aligns across 8 bases. The CDR3 is 13 amino acids. Germline loops: CDR1 MGHRA, CDR2 YSYEKL. Losses at the gene ends were 6 bases for V and 4 bases for J; bases not matched to a gene: 5. The CDR3 coding sequence is TGCGCCAGCAGTTCGACTAGCGCTTACGAGCAGTACTTC. Encoded protein: CASSSTSAYEQYF.

V usage is TRBV5-4 and J usage is TRBJ1-2; D is uncertain. Trimming stripped 4 bases from V and 8 bases from J, with 15 bases between. CDR3 length equals 13 residues. The germline V gene encodes CDR1 SGHNT and CDR2 YYREEE (reference sequence). CDR3 nucleotide sequence: TGTGCCAGCAGCCCTGATGAGGGTGAAGGCTACACCTTC. This translates into CASSPDEGEGYTF.

The chain recombines TRBV18 with TRBJ2-5; a weak D match, TRBD1 (5 bases). Germline CDR1 KGHSH, CDR2 LQKENI. Trimming removed 0 bases from V and 4 bases from J, with 15 bases in between. This CDR3 region has 16 residues. In nucleotides, the CDR3 is TGTGCCAGCTCACCACCTTGGACAACGGATGGAGAGACCCAGTACTTC. As protein: CASSPPWTTDGETQYF.

This chain connects TRBV6-2 or TRBV6-3 to TRBJ2-1, with 10 bases identical to TRBD2. Germline CDR1 reads MNHEY; CDR2 reads SVGEGT. V lost 5 bases and J lost 4; bases outside the gene matches: 5. This CDR3 contains 15 residues. The CDR3 DNA is TGTGCCAGCAGTACACTAGCGGGGCTATACAATGAGCAGTTCTTC. Translating it yields CASSTLAGLYNEQFF.

CDR3 protein: CASSLSGRGETQYF. Written as DNA, the CDR3 is TGTGCCAGCAGCCTGAGCGGGAGAGGAGAGACCCAGTACTTC. The rearrangement links TRBV7-2 to TRBJ2-5; 8 nucleotides match TRBD2. CDR1 is SGHTA and CDR2 is FQGNSA in the germline V gene. The V and J ends lost 5 bases and 4 bases, in that order; junction bases with no gene match: 6. The CDR3 runs 14 residues.

A note on this clone: Sequence at one end of the junction differs from germline and may be a read error. The chain employs TRBV6-5 and TRBJ2-7; the match to TRBD2 covers 14 bases. CDR1 is MNHEY, CDR2 SVGAGI, per germline. There are 13 residues in the CDR3. The CDR3 loop reads CASSTGTSGSMHF. As DNA, the CDR3 is TGTGCCAGCAGCACCGGGACTAGCGGGAGTATGCACTTC.

The CDR3 spells CASSPRGQGVEQFF. CDR3 nucleotide sequence: TGTGCCAGCAGCCCCCGGGGACAGGGGGTTGAGCAGTTCTTC. This sequence joins TRBV4-2 and TRBJ2-1, with 11 positions matching TRBD1. V lost 4 bases and J lost 9; bases outside the gene matches: 5. The CDR3 runs 14 residues. The germline gives CDR1 LGHNA, CDR2 YNFKEQ.

This sequence joins TRBV5-1 and TRBJ1-2; D gene uncertain. The CDR3 has 15 amino acids. Germline CDR1 and CDR2: SGHRS and YFSETQ. Trimming removed 1 base at V and 3 bases at J, with 13 bases between. CDR3 nucleotides: TGCGCCAGCAGCTTGTCCCAGGCAGCGGACTATGGCTACACCTTC. Its protein is CASSLSQAADYGYTF.

The chain uses TRBV28 and TRBJ1-3, with a weak D call TRBD1 (5 bases). Looked up from germline, CDR1 is MDHEN and CDR2 is SYDVKM. Deletions cut 7 bases from V and 3 bases from J, with 13 bases between. This CDR3 comprises 14 residues. The CDR3 DNA follows: TGTGCCAGCACCTCTGGGGGGGGTGGAAACACCATATATTTT. This sequence encodes CASTSGGGGNTIYF.

The genes are TRBV29-1 and TRBJ2-7; the D is unclear. The CDR3 is made up of 11 amino acids. Trimming cost V 1 base and J 3 bases, with 4 bases left between them. Germline V gene lookup returns CDR1 SQVTM and CDR2 ANQGSEA. CDR3 coding DNA: TGCAGCGTTGAAGGCGGCTACGAGCAGTACTTC. It is translated as CSVEGGYEQYF.

Here the CDR3 reads CAISEWAGGNTGELFF. CDR3 nucleotide sequence: TGTGCCATCAGTGAGTGGGCAGGTGGCAACACCGGGGAGCTGTTTTTT. This sequence joins TRBV10-3 and TRBJ2-2, with no clear D. Looked up from germline, CDR1 is ENHRY and CDR2 is SYGVKD. CDR3 length: 16 residues. V was pared by 1 base and J by 2 bases, with 11 bases between.

This clone was detected only a few times. The chain has TRBV9 and TRBJ1-3; a possible D gene is TRBD1 (5 bases). This CDR3 contains 14 residues. V shed 0 bases and J shed 3 bases, with 7 bases lying between them. Germline values: CDR1 SGDLS, CDR2 YYNGEE. DNA for the CDR3: TGTGCCAGCAGCGTAGCCAGGGATGGAAACACCATATATTTT. Translating it yields CASSVARDGNTIYF.

The chain employs TRBV7-2 and TRBJ2-1, with 13 bases matching TRBD2. The V and J ends lost 5 bases and 9 bases, in that order; junction bases with no gene match: 7. The CDR3 has 15 amino acids. Germline-derived CDR1 and CDR2 are SGHTA and FQGNSA. The CDR3 DNA follows: TGTGCCAGCAGCCTCATGGGGACTAGCGGGATTGAGCAGTTCTTC. It codes for CASSLMGTSGIEQFF.

V usage is TRBV15 and J usage is TRBJ2-2; D is uncertain. CDR3 length: 14 amino acids. CDR1 and CDR2 from the germline V gene are LNHNV and YYDKDF (reference sequence). The V end lost 3 bases, the J end lost 3 bases, and 8 bases lay between the germline ends. The CDR3 is CATSSFEDTGELFF. CDR3 DNA sequence: TGTGCCACCAGCAGTTTTGAGGACACCGGGGAGCTGTTTTTT.

This chain connects TRBV28 to TRBJ2-3; TRBD1 aligns across 9 bases. Trimming at V came to 5 bases and at J to 2 bases, leaving 14 bases not matched to a gene. The CDR3 is made up of 18 amino acids. Germline V gives CDR1 MDHEN, CDR2 SYDVKM. This CDR3 is CASSPIVPQGAFTDTQYF. The CDR3, as DNA: TGTGCCAGCAGTCCTATTGTCCCACAGGGGGCGTTCACAGATACGCAGTATTTT.

This chain links TRBV29-1 with TRBJ1-3; D is uncertain. V gave up 3 bases and J gave up 2 bases, with 11 bases separating them. This CDR3 is built from 14 residues. In germline, CDR1 is SQVTM, CDR2 ANQGSEA. The CDR3 loop is CSVDEGITGNTIYF. CDR3 sequence (DNA): TGCAGCGTTGATGAGGGAATTACTGGAAACACCATATATTTT.

This chain joins TRBV6-5 and TRBJ2-2, with D perhaps TRBD2 (7 bases). This CDR3 is 14 amino acids long. The germline V gene has CDR1 MNHEY and CDR2 SVGAGI. Trimming took off 8 bases at V and 7 bases at J, with 17 bases between the two ends. CDR3 protein: CASWRGGNVGELFF. The CDR3 nucleotides are TGTGCCAGCTGGAGGGGGGGTAACGTCGGGGAGCTGTTTTTT.

In its sample, this clone was seen a few times. The rearrangement joins TRBV30 to TRBJ1-1; 7 bases are a match to TRBD1. V gave up 2 bases and J gave up 6 bases; unmatched junction bases: 9. The CDR3 runs 14 residues. Germline values: CDR1 GTSNPN, CDR2 SVGIG (reference sequence). CDR3 nucleotides: TGTGCCTGGAGTCCCGGGACAGAGGGGGCTGAAGCTTTCTTT. This sequence encodes CAWSPGTEGAEAFF.

The V and J genes are TRBV30 and TRBJ1-2; 9 bases are shared with TRBD1. Germline-derived CDR1 and CDR2 are GTSNPN and SVGIG (reference sequence). This CDR3 comprises 13 residues. Germline trimming cut 3 bases from V and 8 bases from J; bases unmatched to any gene: 7. CDR3 sequence reads: CAWSQQGARGYTF. In nucleotides, the CDR3 is TGTGCCTGGAGCCAACAGGGGGCCAGGGGCTACACCTTC.

The J gene is TRBJ2-7, the V gene TRBV5-1, with TRBD2 matching over 8 bases. Germline V gene sequence: CDR1 SGHRS, CDR2 YFSETQ. The CDR3 has 16 amino acids. V was pared by 0 bases and J by 4 bases, with 9 bases of the junction left unmatched. CDR3 loop: CASSLDRTSSSYEQYF. The CDR3 bases are TGCGCCAGCAGCTTGGATAGGACTAGCTCCTCATACGAGCAGTACTTC.

V is TRBV9 and J is TRBJ2-7, with TRBD2 identical over 8 bases. V lost 0 bases and J lost 2; bases outside the gene matches: 7. The CDR3 length is 16 residues. Germline lookup yields CDR1 SGDLS and CDR2 YYNGEE. The CDR3: CASSVAPGLGPYEQYF. DNA for the CDR3: TGTGCCAGCAGCGTAGCCCCGGGACTAGGCCCCTACGAGCAGTACTTC.